This T cell receptor beta chain was observed in a study of OX40 agonist ivuxolimab in advanced cancers. About the study: Those treated in dose escalation had hepatocellular carcinoma, melanoma, renal cell cancer or head and neck cancer. Those enrolled were 82.7% male, with a mean age of around 55 years and ages from 23 to 79.

Produced via immunoSEQ multiplex PCR; TCRdb's table is partial and in-frame only. The top ten clones hold more than 0.9% of a sample with 55,000 to 65,000 clones, roughly 86% of them seen once. Turning to this clone: Its antigen is unidentified.

With V trimmed by 8 bases and J by 2 bases, 2 bases remained unmatched. There are 13 residues in the CDR3. The germline gives CDR1 LNHDA, CDR2 SQIVND (reference sequence). The study, taken as a whole, reports: No determination was made of the antigen specificity of the expanded peripheral T cells. Among the lowest peripheral clonal expansion occurred in 0.1-3.0 mg/kg partial responders.

The sequence was collected from an adult with an advanced solid tumor such as melanoma, head and neck, liver or kidney cancer. The material sequenced was CD4+ or CD8+ T cells sorted from blood, taken in a trial of the OX40 agonist ivuxolimab. The rearrangement links TRBV19 to TRBJ2-5; 10 nucleotides align to TRBD1. The CDR3, as DNA: TGTGCCAGTGGACAGGGGGGACAAGAGACCCAGTACTTC. Translation: CASGQGGQETQYF.